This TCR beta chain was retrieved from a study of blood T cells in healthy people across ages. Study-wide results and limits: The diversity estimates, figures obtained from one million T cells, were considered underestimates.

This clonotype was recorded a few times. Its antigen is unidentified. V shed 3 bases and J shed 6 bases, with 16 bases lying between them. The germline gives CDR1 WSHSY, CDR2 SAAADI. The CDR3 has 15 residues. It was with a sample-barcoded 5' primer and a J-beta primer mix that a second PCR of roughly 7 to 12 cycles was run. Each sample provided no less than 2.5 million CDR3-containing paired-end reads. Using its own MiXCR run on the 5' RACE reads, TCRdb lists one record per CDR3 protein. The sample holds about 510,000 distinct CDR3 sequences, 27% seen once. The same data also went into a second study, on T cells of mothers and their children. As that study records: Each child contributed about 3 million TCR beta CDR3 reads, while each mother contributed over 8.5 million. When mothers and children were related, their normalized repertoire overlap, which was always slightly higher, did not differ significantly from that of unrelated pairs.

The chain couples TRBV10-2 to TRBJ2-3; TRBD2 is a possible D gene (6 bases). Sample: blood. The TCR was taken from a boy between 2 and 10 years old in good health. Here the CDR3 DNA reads TGCGCCAGCAGTGAAAGGAGGAGGGACCCCGATACGCAGTATTTT. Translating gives CASSERRRDPDTQYF.